This TCR beta chain originates from a study of blood T cell repertoires in COVID-19. Overall study context: Whether acute or convalescent, the COVID-19 samples came from the United States, Italy and Spain. From T cells, B-cell-depleted T cells, or PBMCs came the material, which was cDNA or gDNA.

Original handling: Quantification of nucleated cells was approximated via reference gene primer amplification. Assay used: immunoSEQ multiplex PCR; TCRdb lists only in-frame clones, some missing. V and J calls and clone size are as listed in that table; D and trimming were resolved from the DNA. Among fewer than 150,000 clones, about 84% were seen once, and the ten largest hold 5% to 7.5%. Germline lookup yields CDR1 WSHSY and CDR2 SAAADI. CDR3 size: 16 residues. With 3 bases clipped from V and 8 bases from J, the junction kept 11 bases outside the gene matches. The clonotype comes from a human donor in a cohort sampled during active COVID-19. Sequencing used peripheral blood. The gene calls are TRBV10-2 and TRBJ2-1; the match to TRBD2 covers 9 bases. The DNA for the CDR3 is TGCGCCAGCAGTGAATCGGGGCTAGCGGGAAGTTATGAGCAGTTCTTC. It translates to CASSESGLAGSYEQFF.